This section outlines one TCR beta chain sequence together with its context. Germline values: CDR1 DFQATT, CDR2 SNEGSKA (reference sequence). This CDR3 is built from 13 residues. The germline V and J ends were trimmed by 3 bases and 7 bases, with 15 bases remaining between them. The sample is drawn from a study of T-cell reconstitution after alpha-beta-depleted transplantation in children. Unique molecular identifiers were built into the TCRbeta library. TCRdb re-derived calls from the PCR reads in MiXCR, one entry per CDR3 protein. The sample consists of about a million distinct CDR3 sequences, around 30% of them appearing once.

The chain links TRBV20-1 to TRBJ1-1, with a tentative D call TRBD1 (5 bases). The sequences come from PBMCs, mostly from graft donor cells, collected 360 days after TCRalphabeta/CD19-depleted stem cell transplant. The source is a boy less than two years old who had a stem cell transplant for SCID, so the T cells may come from the graft donor. The CDR3 protein is CSASRDVQGEAFF. The CDR3, as DNA: TGCAGTGCTAGCCGGGACGTTCAAGGTGAAGCTTTCTTT.